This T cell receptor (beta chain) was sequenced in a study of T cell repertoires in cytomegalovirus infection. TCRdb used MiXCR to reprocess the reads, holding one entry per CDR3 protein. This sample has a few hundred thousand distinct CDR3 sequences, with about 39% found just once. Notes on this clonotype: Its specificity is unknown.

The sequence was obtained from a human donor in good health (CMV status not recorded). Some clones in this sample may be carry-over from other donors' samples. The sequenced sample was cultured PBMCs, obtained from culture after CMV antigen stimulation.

The CDR3 bases are TGTGCCAGCAGCTTGGGGGGTTCGGGAGGGCATGAAAAACTGTTTTTT. Translation: CASSLGGSGGHEKLFF. The V gene is TRBV11-2, the J gene TRBJ1-4, with D maybe TRBD1 (5 bases). Germline CDR1 and CDR2: SGHAT and FQNNGV. The CDR3 length is 16 residues. Trimming pared 3 bases from V and 6 bases from J, leaving 17 bases between.